This T cell receptor delta chain was captured by sequencing in a study of gamma-delta chains in newborns, infants, children. Study in general: Microbial exposure reportedly drives polyclonal innate γδ T cell expansion after birth.

The CDR3 loop spans 18 amino acids. Germline V gene sequence: CDR1 GEAIGNYY, CDR2 EKD. Losses at the gene ends were 3 bases for V and 0 bases for J; bases not matched to a gene: 13. TCRdb called clones anew from the reads with CATT. The sample holds about 5,300 delta-chain clones; roughly 20% are singletons and the top ten take roughly 5%. The receptor was isolated from a child who was a newborn, infant or young child, either healthy, febrile or measles-vaccinated (not recorded which). The sample was blood. This sequence joins TRDV2 and TRDJ1; 9 bases are shared with TRDD3. CDR3 in amino acids: CACDSLGTGGAYTDKLIF. The CDR3 nucleotides are TGTGCCTGTGACTCCCTTGGGACTGGGGGAGCGTACACCGATAAACTCATCTTT.